Each of the 6 T cell receptor beta chains below was sequenced from the same sample in a study of T cell repertoires in cytomegalovirus infection. Antigens of these TCRs are unknown. TCRdb re-analysed the reads in MiXCR, keeping a single row per CDR3 protein. The table includes approximately 730,000 distinct CDR3 sequences, about 30% detected once. Sequenced here: cultured PBMCs, sampled from culture after CMV antigen stimulation. These receptors were obtained from a human donor in good health (CMV status not recorded). Some clones in this sample may be carry-over from other donors' samples.

J is TRBJ2-7 and V is TRBV11-2; D is uncertain. V gave up 5 bases and J gave up 9 bases, with 17 bases separating them. Germline V gives CDR1 SGHAT, CDR2 FQNNGV. The CDR3 spans 13 residues. In nucleotides, the CDR3 is TGTGCCAGCAGCCGGTTTGAACGAAGGGCGCAGTACTTC. Residues: CASSRFERRAQYF.

J is TRBJ2-1 and V is TRBV19, with 11 bases lining up with TRBD2. Germline CDR1 reads LNHDA; CDR2 reads SQIVND (reference sequence). CDR3 size: 16 residues. V was pared by 4 bases and J by 5 bases, with 7 bases of the junction left unmatched. The CDR3 reads CASSTIAGGPHNEQFF. CDR3 in DNA: TGTGCCAGTAGTACCATAGCGGGAGGGCCCCACAATGAGCAGTTCTTC.

This clonotype was picked up many times. The chain couples TRBV7-2 to TRBJ1-1; unclear D gene. Trimming shortened V by 4 bases and J by 1 base, and 13 bases separated the two germline ends. The CDR3 loop spans 15 amino acids. Germline CDR1 SGHTA, CDR2 FQGNSA. CDR3 region: CASSSQGWANTEAFF. Here the CDR3 DNA reads TGTGCCAGCAGCTCGCAAGGCTGGGCGAACACTGAAGCTTTCTTT.

This clonotype was counted between two and nine times. The chain has TRBV7-8 and TRBJ1-6, with 7 bases that match TRBD1. The CDR3 is made up of 17 amino acids. Germline V gene sequence: CDR1 SGHVS, CDR2 FQNEAQ. The junction had 11 bases not matched to a gene; V was cut back by 0 bases and J by 9 bases. Here the CDR3 DNA reads TGTGCCAGCAGCTTAGCTGGAAAGACAGGGCGGCGTTCACCCCTCCACTTT. Encoded protein: CASSLAGKTGRRSPLHF.

The rearrangement uses TRBV6-1 and TRBJ1-5, with D maybe TRBD1 (5 bases). The germline V gene has CDR1 MNHNS and CDR2 SASEGT. CDR3 length: 16 residues. Trimming cost V 3 bases and J 2 bases, with 14 bases left between them. DNA for the CDR3: TGTGCCAGCAGTGATCGACAGTTCCGCGGCAATCAGCCCCAGCATTTT. Encoded protein: CASSDRQFRGNQPQHF.

The V and J genes are TRBV12-3 or TRBV12-4 and TRBJ1-6; TRBD1 might be the D (6 bases). With 4 bases removed from V and 9 bases from J, the gap between germline ends came to 37 bases. CDR3 length: 22 amino acids. CDR3 nucleotide sequence: TGTGCCAGCAGTTCTAAGCCGAAGACAGGCCCGAGTCGTTCTCCATTGGGTTCACCCCTCCACTTT. Amino acids: CASSSKPKTGPSRSPLGSPLHF.